The 3 T cell receptor beta chains below were found in one sample sequenced in a study of blood T cell repertoires in COVID-19. Clones were read by immunoSEQ multiplex PCR, and TCRdb kept only the in-frame ones, dropping some. The sample holds about 76,000 clones, roughly four fifths seen once. Material: peripheral blood. These receptors all come from a man older than 75 with acute or convalescent COVID-19.

The V and J genes are TRBV6-1 and TRBJ1-4; D is uncertain. CDR3 length equals 12 residues. Germline CDR1 reads MNHNS; CDR2 reads SASEGT. The V end was cut by 3 bases, the J end by 11 bases, with 10 bases between. The CDR3 loop reads CASSETMKKLFF. Written as DNA, the CDR3 is TGTGCCAGCAGTGAGACAATGAAGAAACTGTTTTTT.

The V and J genes are TRBV4-3 and TRBJ1-1, with TRBD1 as a possible D gene (5 bases). The germline V gene encodes CDR1 LGHNA and CDR2 YSLEER. V was pared by 0 bases and J by 0 bases, with 14 bases between. There are 17 residues in the CDR3. The CDR3 nucleotides are TGCGCCAGCAGCCAAGATCCTCGGGGGGAGATGAACACTGAAGCTTTCTTT. As protein: CASSQDPRGEMNTEAFF.

This chain uses TRBV29-1 with TRBJ1-1; D call uncertain. The V end was cut by 0 bases, the J end by 7 bases, with 9 bases between. The length of the CDR3 is 12 residues. Germline lookup yields CDR1 SQVTM and CDR2 ANQGSEA. CDR3 DNA sequence: TGCAGCGTTGAAGATACCGGGATTGAAGCTTTCTTT. This codes for CSVEDTGIEAFF.